Listed here are 10 T cell receptor beta chains from one sample, sequenced in a study of spatial heterogeneity in lung cancer. The sample's time point: sample taken at primary tumor resection. One entry per CDR3 protein results from TCRdb running MiXCR on the 5' RACE reads. Altogether tens of thousands of distinct CDR3 sequences are present, approximately 12% being singletons, with the ten largest covering about 38%. The material was PBMCs, obtained at surgery. Every receptor here comes from a male donor with early-stage non-small cell lung cancer.

At least ten counts were recorded for this clonotype. This rearrangement joins TRBV19 to TRBJ2-4; TRBD1 or TRBD2 may be the D gene (6 bases each). CDR1 is LNHDA and CDR2 is SQIVND in the germline V gene (reference sequence). CDR3 length equals 16 residues. Deletions cut 7 bases from V and 6 bases from J, with 22 bases between. CDR3 amino acids: CASTAGGQLWRNIQYF. Here the CDR3 DNA reads TGTGCCAGTACCGCCGGGGGACAATTATGGCGAAACATTCAGTACTTC. The whole variable domain, filled in from reference TRBV19 and TRBJ2-4, reads DGGITQSPKYLFRKEGQNVTLSCEQNLNHDAMYWYRQDPGQGLRLIYYSQIVNDFQKGDIAEGYSVSREKKESFPLTVTSAQKNPTAFYLCASTAGGQLWRNIQYFGAGTRLSVL.

The genes are TRBV28 and TRBJ1-1, with D hard to call. The CDR3 spans 14 residues. V was cut by 3 bases and J by 0 bases, with 8 bases left in between. Germline CDR1 and CDR2: MDHEN and SYDVKM. CDR3 bases: TGTGCCAGCAGTTTGGCTCTGATGAACACTGAAGCTTTCTTT. Amino acid sequence: CASSLALMNTEAFF.

This clonotype was picked up a small number of times. V and J are TRBV7-2 and TRBJ1-5; D ambiguous. V was cut by 7 bases and J by 0 bases, with 4 bases left in between. Germline CDR1 and CDR2: SGHTA and FQGNSA. The CDR3 consists of 12 residues. The CDR3 reads CASTYSNQPQHF. DNA of the CDR3: TGTGCCAGCACCTATAGCAATCAGCCCCAGCATTTT.

This chain's CDR3 is CASSQVRQITF. CDR3 nucleotides: TGTGCCAGCAGCCAAGTGAGACAGATCACCTTC. The chain carries TRBV3-1 and TRBJ1-2, with D possibly being TRBD1 (5 bases). The V gene's germline CDR1 is LGHDT and CDR2 YNNKEL (reference sequence). Trimming took 1 base from V and 13 from J, leaving 10 bases between them. CDR3 length: 11 residues.

CDR3 sequence: CAWSLGGGGQFF. As DNA, the CDR3 is TGTGCCTGGAGTCTCGGGGGAGGTGGGCAGTTCTTC. The chain is built from TRBV30 and TRBJ2-1; the D gene is possibly TRBD2 (6 bases). The V end was cut by 2 bases, the J end by 12 bases, with 14 bases between. Germline-derived CDR1 and CDR2 are GTSNPN and SVGIG (reference sequence). This CDR3 contains 12 residues.

This clonotype was seen at least ten times. J is TRBJ2-7 and V is TRBV7-9; tentatively, D is TRBD1 (5 bases). Trimming took off 6 bases at V and 2 bases at J, with 11 bases between the two ends. The CDR3 length is 13 residues. Germline values: CDR1 SEHNR, CDR2 FQNEAQ (reference sequence). CDR3 nucleotide sequence: TGTGCCAGCAGAGGGCAGGGCACCTACGAGCAGTACTTC. Amino acids: CASRGQGTYEQYF.

The chain combines TRBV11-2 with TRBJ2-3, with 10 bases identical to TRBD1. The CDR3 loop spans 16 amino acids. V lost 3 bases, J lost 6 bases, and 9 bases stayed unmatched. The germline V gene has CDR1 SGHAT and CDR2 FQNNGV. CDR3 amino acids: CASSFEPGQGMDTQYF. CDR3 DNA: TGTGCCAGCAGCTTCGAGCCGGGACAGGGGATGGATACGCAGTATTTT.

The V call is TRBV7-2, the J call TRBJ1-4; D not certain. Germline V gene sequence: CDR1 SGHTA, CDR2 FQGNSA. The CDR3 contains 15 residues. The V end was cut by 5 bases, the J end by 2 bases, with 12 bases between. CDR3 residues: CASSPAGQTNEKLFF. In nucleotides, the CDR3 is TGTGCCAGCAGCCCCGCTGGGCAGACTAATGAAAAACTGTTTTTT.

This clonotype was observed a few times. The chain joins TRBV6-5 to TRBJ2-3, with TRBD2 as a possible D gene (6 bases). Germline CDR1 is MNHEY and CDR2 is SVGAGI. V was clipped by 2 bases and J by 6 bases, with 18 bases between them. CDR3 length equals 16 residues. CDR3 amino acids: CASSYGGGSVGDTQYF. CDR3 in DNA: TGTGCCAGCAGTTACGGGGGAGGTTCCGTTGGGGATACGCAGTATTTT.

V gene TRBV20-1 combines with J gene TRBJ2-2; D might be TRBD1 (6 bases). This CDR3 has 12 residues. Germline V gene lookup returns CDR1 DFQATT and CDR2 SNEGSKA (reference sequence). CDR3 residues: CSPSRDIGELFF. DNA of the CDR3: TGCAGCCCTTCCAGGGACATCGGGGAGCTGTTTTTT.